The 12 T cell receptor beta chains below all came from one sample that was sequenced in a study of blood T cell repertoires in COVID-19. Method: immunoSEQ multiplex PCR; TCRdb's copy keeps in-frame clones and lacks some. This sample has approximately 120,000 clones, with over 70% found just once. The sample consisted of peripheral blood. Every receptor here comes from a woman in her forties or fifties with acute or convalescent COVID-19.

J is TRBJ2-7 and V is TRBV2; 9 nucleotides match TRBD1. The length of the CDR3 is 15 residues. The germline gives CDR1 SNHLY, CDR2 FYNNEI. Losses at the gene ends were 4 bases for V and 4 bases for J; bases not matched to a gene: 8. Here the CDR3 reads CASSVDRDRVYEQYF. CDR3 DNA sequence: TGTGCCAGCAGTGTAGACCGGGACAGGGTTTACGAGCAGTACTTC.

This chain uses TRBV29-1 with TRBJ1-5; TRBD1 matches 9 bases. Germline values: CDR1 SQVTM, CDR2 ANQGSEA. J was trimmed by 5 bases and V by 6 bases; bases with no gene match: 2. The CDR3 extends over 12 amino acids. CDR3 nucleotide sequence: TGCAGCGTAGGGGACAGGGATCAGCCCCAGCATTTT. Amino acids: CSVGDRDQPQHF.

The genes are TRBV7-2 and TRBJ1-3, with D hard to call. V was trimmed by 3 bases and J by 0 bases, leaving 12 bases between them. CDR1 and CDR2 (germline): SGHTA, FQGNSA. The CDR3 is 16 residues long. The CDR3 DNA reads as TGTGCCAGCAGCTTGGAGTCCCTTCTCTCTGGAAACACCATATATTTT. Amino acid sequence: CASSLESLLSGNTIYF.

This clone occurred a few times. This chain uses TRBV3-1 (or the pseudogene TRBV3-2) with TRBJ2-5; TRBD2 matches 8 bases. V lost 0 bases and J lost 3; bases outside the gene matches: 6. This CDR3 contains 16 residues. The germline gives CDR1 LGHDT, CDR2 YNNKEL (reference sequence). Here the CDR3 reads CASSQEGPGGEETQYF. The CDR3 nucleotides read TGTGCCAGCAGCCAAGAAGGCCCGGGAGGGGAAGAGACCCAGTACTTC.

The chain uses TRBV19 and TRBJ1-2; D is possibly TRBD1 (5 bases). The V and J ends lost 1 base and 5 bases respectively, with 14 bases between them. The CDR3 is 15 residues long. Per germline, CDR1 LNHDA and CDR2 SQIVND (reference sequence). The CDR3 coding sequence is TGTGCCAGTAGTATAGGACAGTCGTCTTATTATGGCTACACCTTC. The encoded protein is CASSIGQSSYYGYTF.

The chain uses TRBV2 and TRBJ1-6; no definite D call. CDR1 is SNHLY and CDR2 is FYNNEI in the germline V gene. V was shortened by 1 base and J by 7 bases, with 20 bases between the two germline ends. This CDR3 comprises 18 residues. The CDR3 protein is CASSEDGVAVYRNSPLHF. CDR3 DNA: TGTGCCAGCAGTGAAGACGGGGTGGCGGTATATAGGAATTCACCCCTCCACTTT. The whole variable domain, remainder taken from reference TRBV2 and TRBJ1-6, is EPEVTQTPSHQVTQMGQEVILRCVPISNHLYFYWYRQILGQKVEFLVSFYNNEISEKSEIFDDQFSVERPDGSNFTLKIRSTKLEDSAMYFCASSEDGVAVYRNSPLHFGNGTRLTVT.

V is TRBV28 and J is TRBJ2-1; 10 bases fit TRBD2. Unmatched junction bases numbered 8, after V lost 3 bases and J lost 9 bases. Germline V CDR1 and CDR2: MDHEN, SYDVKM. The CDR3 runs 15 residues. DNA of the CDR3: TGTGCCAGCAGTTTGGGAGCGGGAGGGCCCGGTGAGCAGTTCTTC. The encoded protein is CASSLGAGGPGEQFF.

The DNA of the CDR3 is TGTGCCAGCAGCTTAGCCAGGGTTGACACTGAAGCTTTCTTT. Translating gives CASSLARVDTEAFF. The chain employs TRBV7-9 and TRBJ1-1; tentative D call: TRBD1 (5 bases). Germline assignment: CDR1 SEHNR and CDR2 FQNEAQ (reference sequence). With 0 bases removed from V and 3 bases from J, the gap between germline ends came to 8 bases. The CDR3 is 14 residues long.

The chain combines TRBV7-2 with TRBJ2-2; 7 positions agree with TRBD2. The junction had 12 bases not matched to a gene; V was cut back by 7 bases and J by 7 bases. Germline V gene data show CDR1 as SGHTA and CDR2 as FQGNSA. The CDR3 covers 15 residues. CDR3 sequence reads: CASTPAAGVGGELFF. DNA for the CDR3: TGTGCCAGCACCCCCGCTGCGGGAGTGGGCGGGGAGCTGTTTTTT.

This clone was observed a single time. The CDR3 sequence: CASSPGQNTEAFF. Written as DNA, the CDR3 is TGTGCCAGCAGCCCTGGACAGAACACTGAAGCTTTCTTT. V is TRBV3-1 (or the pseudogene TRBV3-2) and J is TRBJ1-1; a possible D gene is TRBD1 (5 bases). Between the trimmed V and J ends, which lost 4 bases and 1 base, there was a span of 7 bases. The CDR3 has 13 residues. Germline V gene sequence: CDR1 LGHDT, CDR2 YNNKEL (reference sequence).

This sequence joins TRBV6-5 and TRBJ2-7, with 7 bases that match TRBD1. V gave up 4 bases and J gave up 3 bases; unmatched junction bases: 6. The CDR3 has 14 amino acids. Germline V gene data show CDR1 as MNHEY and CDR2 as SVGAGI. Here the CDR3 reads CASSLGGEYYEQYF. In DNA, the CDR3 is TGTGCCAGCAGTTTAGGGGGCGAGTACTACGAGCAGTACTTC.

The chain combines TRBV7-8 with TRBJ2-1, with TRBD2 matching 14 bases. Trimming took 1 base from V and 8 from J; bases not matched to a gene: 7. The germline V gene encodes CDR1 SGHVS and CDR2 FQNEAQ. The length of the CDR3 is 17 residues. CDR3 sequence reads: CASSLGGGLAGAYEQFF. CDR3 in DNA: TGTGCCAGCAGCTTAGGAGGGGGACTAGCGGGAGCATATGAGCAGTTCTTC. Variable domain in full (rest from reference TRBV7-8 and TRBJ2-1): GAGVSQSPRYKVAKRGQDVALRCDPISGHVSLFWYQQALGQGPEFLTYFQNEAQLDKSGLPSDRFFAERPEGSVSTLKIQRTQQEDSAVYLCASSLGGGLAGAYEQFFGPGTRLTVL.